Listed below are T cell receptor beta chains from one sample, sequenced in a study of blood T cells in healthy people across ages. From the 5' RACE reads, TCRdb called clonotypes with MiXCR, one entry per CDR3 protein. The sample consists of 1.5 million to 2 million distinct CDR3 sequences, roughly two fifths of them appearing once. Specimen: blood. These receptors all come from a human donor in good health. CDR3s include the opening cysteine and the closing phenylalanine or tryptophan. D genes are given only for firm matches. Clone size is not always given. Where it is, it says once, few, many or a class for expanded clones.

-	-	TRBV28	TRBJ1-6	CASLSGDNSPLHF	TGTGCCAGCTTATCAGGGGATAATTCACCCCTCCACTTT
-	-	TRBV15	TRBJ2-5	CATSRDRGITQYF	TGTGCCACCAGCAGAGATAGGGGGATTACCCAGTACTTC
TRBD2	many	TRBV7-2	TRBJ2-7	CASSSRGSSYEQYF	TGTGCCAGCAGCTCGCGGGGGAGCTCCTACGAGCAGTACTTC
TRBD1	-	TRBV7-2	TRBJ2-1	CASSLTQGANEQFF	TGTGCCAGCAGCTTAACCCAGGGGGCGAATGAGCAGTTCTTC
-	-	TRBV6-1	TRBJ1-2	CASSEQGTYGYTF	TGTGCCAGCAGTGAACAGGGAACCTATGGCTACACCTTC
-	few	TRBV6-2/TRBV6-3	TRBJ2-1	CASSQRQHNEQFF	TGTGCCAGCAGTCAGAGACAGCACAATGAGCAGTTCTTC
-	-	TRBV5-8	TRBJ2-6	CASSLAWGPPSDGANVLTF	TGTGCCAGCAGCTTGGCATGGGGACCCCCATCCGATGGGGCCAACGTCCTGACTTTC
TRBD1	few	TRBV19	TRBJ1-1	CASSPGTGVVTEAFF	TGTGCCAGTAGTCCAGGGACAGGGGTGGTAACTGAAGCTTTCTTT
-	-	TRBV5-1	TRBJ1-5	CASSLDWVNQPQHF	TGCGCCAGCAGCTTGGATTGGGTAAATCAGCCCCAGCATTTT
TRBD1	few	TRBV7-2	TRBJ2-5	CASSRDRGLGETQYF	TGTGCCAGCAGCCGGGACAGGGGGCTAGGAGAGACCCAGTACTTC
-	-	TRBV5-5	TRBJ1-1	CASSHVGANTEAFF	TGTGCCAGCAGCCACGTCGGGGCAAACACTGAAGCTTTCTTT
-	-	TRBV5-1	TRBJ2-1	CASSSYPSSYNEQFF	TGCGCCAGCAGCTCCTACCCGAGCTCCTACAATGAGCAGTTCTTC
TRBD1	-	TRBV4-3	TRBJ2-7	CASSRTFLGQGHRSSYEQYF	TGCGCCAGCAGCCGAACCTTCCTGGGACAGGGCCACCGGAGCTCCTACGAGCAGTACTTC